This is a list of T cell receptor beta chains from one sample in a study of blood T cells in healthy people across ages. MiXCR, run by TCRdb on the 5' RACE reads, gives a single entry per CDR3 protein. Here the sample spans approximately 1.5 million distinct CDR3 sequences, roughly a third being singletons. Specimen: blood. All receptors derive from a woman aged 25 to 39 in good health. The CDR3 runs from the conserved cysteine through the conserved F or W. Fields, in order: D gene, CDR3 length, J gene, V gene, clone size, CDR3 DNA, CDR3 protein. A D gene is named only where the DNA matches it firmly. The size field is filled for only some rows; it gives once, few, many or a size class.

>TRBD2|15|TRBJ2-3|TRBV5-1|few
TGCGCCAGCAGCGCAACTAGCGAATCATACGATACGCAGTATTTT
CASSATSESYDTQYF
>.|15|TRBJ2-1|TRBV4-1|few
TGCGCCAGCAGCCAAGGACTTGGCTCCTACAATGAGCAGTTCTTC
CASSQGLGSYNEQFF
>TRBD2|15|TRBJ2-3|TRBV5-7|.
TGTGCCAGCAGCACCACGACTAGCGGGACGGATACGCAGTATTTT
CASSTTTSGTDTQYF
>TRBD1|14|TRBJ2-7|TRBV29-1|.
TGCAGCGTTATAGGGGACAGCACCAGGTACGAGCAGTACTTC
CSVIGDSTRYEQYF
>.|14|TRBJ2-1|TRBV29-1|few
TGCAGCGTTGAAGTACTCAGTTGGCGCAATGAGCAGTTCTTC
CSVEVLSWRNEQFF
>.|15|TRBJ1-2|TRBV3-1|.
TGTGCCAGCAGCATTCGACAGTCCACTGGCTATGGCTACACCTTC
CASSIRQSTGYGYTF
>.|15|TRBJ1-6|TRBV27|.
TGTGCCAGCCGTACGACCGGGGTGACGGAATCACCCCTCCACTTT
CASRTTGVTESPLHF
>TRBD2|20|TRBJ2-1|TRBV7-9|many
TGTGCCAGCAGCTCCCCGGGACAAGGGACTAGCGGGAGTGAAAGCGATGAGCAGTTCTTC
CASSSPGQGTSGSESDEQFF
>.|12|TRBJ2-7|TRBV20-1|few
TGCAGTTTTCGCCCGCGAGGAGCCGAGCAGTACTTC
CSFRPRGAEQYF
>.|12|TRBJ2-7|TRBV29-1|many
TGCAGCGTTGAATGTGACGGTGACGAGCAGTACTTC
CSVECDGDEQYF
>.|11|TRBJ1-5|TRBV7-2|few
TGTGCCAGCAGCTTAGGAGGGCCCCAGCATTTT
CASSLGGPQHF
>TRBD2|15|TRBJ2-4|TRBV9|.
TGTGCCAGCAGCGCAGGACTAGCGGCCAAAAACATTCAGTACTTC
CASSAGLAAKNIQYF
>.|15|TRBJ2-6|TRBV4-1|few
TGCGCCAGCAGCGAACCAGGGGCCGGGGCCAACGTCCTGACTTTC
CASSEPGAGANVLTF
>.|14|TRBJ2-2|TRBV5-6|.
TGTGCCAGCAGCCCCGGACAGCCGACCGGGGAGCTGTTTTTT
CASSPGQPTGELFF
>TRBD1|13|TRBJ1-2|TRBV11-2|few
TGTGCCAGCAGTCGGGACAGGGATAATGGCTACACCTTC
CASSRDRDNGYTF
>TRBD2|17|TRBJ2-1|TRBV20-1|.
TGCAGTGCTAGGGGGCTTACTAGCGGGAGCTCCTACAATGAGCAGTTCTTC
CSARGLTSGSSYNEQFF
>TRBD1|14|TRBJ1-4|TRBV7-9|.
TGTGCCAGCAGCAAGGACAGGCAAAATGAAAAACTGTTTTTT
CASSKDRQNEKLFF
>TRBD2|14|TRBJ2-1|TRBV5-1|.
TGCGCCAACAGGGCCACTAGCGGGGGGTATGAGCAGTTCTTC
CANRATSGGYEQFF
>.|13|TRBJ2-3|TRBV7-2|many
TGTGCCAGCAGCTTCAGCAACACAGATACGCAGTATTTT
CASSFSNTDTQYF